The rows below give T cell receptor beta chains drawn from one sample of a study of T cells in Graves' hyperthyroidism and ophthalmopathy. TCRdb recomputed calls from the multiplex PCR reads with MiXCR, one row per CDR3 protein. The sample consists of approximately 600,000 distinct CDR3 sequences, more than 11% of them appearing once. The sequenced sample consisted of blood. These receptors came from a woman aged 25 to 39 with Graves' hyperthyroidism that later progressed to Graves' ophthalmopathy. Each CDR3 is given with its conserved first and last residue. Fields, in order: V gene, J gene, D gene, clone size, CDR3 protein, CDR3 DNA. The D gene is left open where the match is weak. For some rows the clone size is stated as once, few or many, or as a class when expanded; others skip it.

V: TRBV20-1; J: TRBJ2-7; D: .; size: many; CDR3: CSARARRAEQYF; DNA: TGCAGTGCTAGAGCAAGGCGAGCCGAGCAGTACTTC
V: TRBV4-1; J: TRBJ2-7; D: TRBD2; size: few; CDR3: CASSQSSGGNSYEQYF; DNA: TGCGCCAGCAGCCAATCTTCGGGGGGTAACTCCTACGAGCAGTACTTC
V: TRBV11-1; J: TRBJ2-6; D: .; size: many; CDR3: CASSLGGRMITSSGANVLTF; DNA: TGTGCCAGCAGCTTAGGGGGCAGAATGATAACAAGCTCTGGGGCCAACGTCCTGACTTTC
V: TRBV7-2; J: TRBJ1-1; D: .; size: many; CDR3: CASSLVFWGQKNTEAFF; DNA: TGTGCCAGCAGCTTAGTATTCTGGGGGCAGAAGAACACTGAAGCTTTCTTT
V: TRBV20-1; J: TRBJ1-1; D: .; size: many; CDR3: CSADGPAGYTEAFF; DNA: TGCAGTGCAGACGGGCCAGCCGGGTACACTGAAGCTTTCTTT
V: TRBV20-1; J: TRBJ2-2; D: .; size: few; CDR3: CSVRGATGELFF; DNA: TGCAGTGTTAGGGGAGCCACCGGGGAGCTGTTTTTT
V: TRBV11-2; J: TRBJ2-1; D: TRBD1; size: .; CDR3: CASSRDRGGEQFF; DNA: TGTGCCAGCAGCCGCGACAGGGGAGGTGAGCAGTTCTTC
V: TRBV5-8; J: TRBJ2-5; D: .; size: many; CDR3: CASSLVGANQETQYF; DNA: TGTGCCAGCAGCTTGGTCGGTGCGAACCAAGAGACCCAGTACTTC
V: TRBV2; J: TRBJ1-3; D: .; size: many; CDR3: CASSRDKGNTIYF; DNA: TGTGCCAGCAGTCGGGATAAAGGAAACACCATATATTTT
V: TRBV7-2; J: TRBJ2-5; D: .; size: many; CDR3: CASSIGTLQETQYF; DNA: TGTGCCAGCAGCATCGGGACACTCCAAGAGACCCAGTACTTC
V: TRBV12-3/TRBV12-4; J: TRBJ2-5; D: .; size: few; CDR3: CASSEDSGTHEYF; DNA: TGTGCCAGCAGCGAGGATTCCGGGACCCACGAGTACTTC